A single sample is the source of the 18 T cell receptor beta chains below, sequenced in a study of blood T cell repertoires in COVID-19. Assay used: immunoSEQ multiplex PCR; TCRdb lists only in-frame clones, some missing. Of approximately 100,000 clones in the sample, around nine tenths are singletons; the top ten hold over 9%. What was sequenced was peripheral blood. These receptors all stem from a man in his forties or fifties with acute or convalescent COVID-19.

The table lists this clone with a few counts. CDR3 DNA: TGTGCCAGCAGTCCGTGGACAGGGAGGGATGAGCAGTTCTTC. Translation: CASSPWTGRDEQFF. This chain uses TRBV6-6 with TRBJ2-1, with D possibly TRBD1 on 8 matching bases. This CDR3 has 14 amino acids. Trimming removed 5 bases from V and 8 bases from J, with 16 bases in between. Germline assignment: CDR1 MNHNY and CDR2 SVGAGI (reference sequence).

This clone appeared once. The V call is TRBV18, the J call TRBJ1-5, with D possibly TRBD1 on 6 matching bases. CDR3 size: 15 residues. With 5 bases removed from V and 0 bases from J, the gap between germline ends came to 11 bases. Germline loops: CDR1 KGHSH, CDR2 LQKENI. CDR3 in amino acids: CASSYGQFSNQPQHF. The CDR3 DNA follows: TGTGCCAGCTCATACGGACAGTTTAGCAATCAGCCCCAGCATTTT. Complete variable domain (other parts from reference TRBV18 and TRBJ1-5): NAGVMQNPRHLVRRRGQEARLRCSPMKGHSHVYWYRQLPEEGLKFMVYLQKENIIDESGMPKERFSAEFPKEGPSILRIQQVVRGDSAAYFCASSYGQFSNQPQHFGDGTRLSIL.

The chain links TRBV11-3 to TRBJ2-5, with D possibly TRBD1 on 6 matching bases. The germline V gene encodes CDR1 SGHNT and CDR2 YENEEA. V was shortened by 1 base and J by 3 bases, with 15 bases between the two germline ends. This CDR3 spans 16 amino acids. The CDR3 here is CASSLAWDTQKETQYF. The CDR3 nucleotides are TGTGCCAGCAGCTTAGCCTGGGACACGCAAAAAGAGACCCAGTACTTC.

The rearrangement uses TRBV5-6 and TRBJ2-2; 8 bases match TRBD2. Trimming cost V 2 bases and J 3 bases; bases outside gene matches: 9. Germline CDR1 reads SGHDT; CDR2 reads YYEEEE. This CDR3 region has 17 residues. CDR3 region: CASSFRGGRFYTGELFF. In nucleotides, the CDR3 is TGTGCCAGCAGCTTTAGGGGCGGGAGGTTTTACACCGGGGAGCTGTTTTTT. The variable domain in full, with the rest retrieved from reference TRBV5-6 and TRBJ2-2, is DAGVTQSPTHLIKTRGQQVTLRCSPKSGHDTVSWYQQALGQGPQFIFQYYEEEERQRGNFPDRFSGHQFPNYSSELNVNALLLGDSALYLCASSFRGGRFYTGELFFGEGSRLTVL.

This chain connects TRBV5-1 to TRBJ1-3; 7 nucleotides match TRBD1. The length of the CDR3 is 16 residues. Trimming removed 2 bases from V and 2 bases from J; junction bases left unmatched: 7. CDR1 SGHRS and CDR2 YFSETQ come from the germline V gene. The CDR3 coding sequence is TGCGCCAGCAGCTTTGACAGGGCAGGCCCTGGAAACACCATATATTTT. As protein: CASSFDRAGPGNTIYF. The full variable domain, with the rest looked up from reference TRBV5-1 and TRBJ1-3, is KAGVTQTPRYLIKTRGQQVTLSCSPISGHRSVSWYQQTPGQGLQFLFEYFSETQRNKGNFPGRFSGRQFSNSRSEMNVSTLELGDSALYLCASSFDRAGPGNTIYFGEGSWLTVV.

This clone appeared once. The CDR3 DNA reads TGTGCCTGCACTAGCGGAGCCTACGAGCAGTACTTC. It is translated as CACTSGAYEQYF. V usage is TRBV30 and J usage is TRBJ2-7, with TRBD2 identical over 8 bases. Losses at the gene ends were 6 bases for V and 2 bases for J; bases not matched to a gene: 3. The CDR3 contains 12 residues. Looked up from germline, CDR1 is GTSNPN and CDR2 is SVGIG (reference sequence).

V usage is TRBV5-4 and J usage is TRBJ2-2; 9 nucleotides align to TRBD1. CDR3 length: 17 residues. The germline CDR1 and CDR2 sequences are SGHNT and YYREEE (reference sequence). The V segment lost 4 bases and the J segment 2 bases; nucleotides outside the gene matches: 9. The CDR3 DNA reads as TGTGCCAGCAGCACCGCTCGACAGGGGGTTAACACCGGGGAGCTGTTTTTT. This gives the protein CASSTARQGVNTGELFF.

This chain connects TRBV5-1 to TRBJ2-2; TRBD2 aligns across 9 bases. Trimming removed 3 bases from V and 3 bases from J; junction bases left unmatched: 6. The CDR3 spans 16 residues. Germline assignment: CDR1 SGHRS and CDR2 YFSETQ. The CDR3 reads CASSSQAGGHTGELFF. The CDR3 bases are TGCGCCAGCAGCTCGCAGGCGGGGGGGCACACCGGGGAGCTGTTTTTT.

CDR3 nucleotides: TGTGCCACCAGTGACGCGGGGTTCCTAGCGGGAGGGCCCAATGAGCAGTTCTTC. This translates into CATSDAGFLAGGPNEQFF. This sequence joins TRBV24-1 and TRBJ2-1; 12 bases align to TRBD2. Unmatched junction bases numbered 12, after V lost 4 bases and J lost 6 bases. Germline V gene sequence: CDR1 KGHDR, CDR2 SFDVKD. CDR3 size: 18 residues.

The chain combines TRBV19 with TRBJ2-7; 10 bases align to TRBD1. The CDR3 runs to 15 residues. V lost 5 bases and J lost 2; bases outside the gene matches: 6. Germline values: CDR1 LNHDA, CDR2 SQIVND (reference sequence). The CDR3, as DNA: TGTGCCAGTAGTTTTCCGGGACAGGGGACCTACGAGCAGTACTTC. Protein: CASSFPGQGTYEQYF.

Comments on this clone: The sample holds other DNA sequences that translate to the same CDR3. The rearrangement links TRBV5-1 to TRBJ1-2, with TRBD1 identical over 9 bases. CDR1 is SGHRS, CDR2 YFSETQ, per germline. Trimming took 4 bases from V and 2 from J; bases not matched to a gene: 3. The CDR3 has 14 residues. The CDR3 region has the DNA TGCGCCAGCAGCCCTGGACAGGGGAACTATGGCTACACCTTC. It codes for CASSPGQGNYGYTF.

The chain uses TRBV11-2 and TRBJ1-5; D uncertain. The CDR3 is 16 amino acids. Germline-derived CDR1 and CDR2 are SGHAT and FQNNGV. V lost 1 base, J lost 3 bases, and 13 bases lay in between. This CDR3 is CASSLGGSEPNQPQHF. The CDR3 coding sequence is TGTGCCAGCAGCTTAGGCGGGTCGGAGCCCAATCAGCCCCAGCATTTT.

The chain couples TRBV13 to TRBJ1-1; weak D call: TRBD1 (6 bases). The CDR3 is 16 amino acids. V was trimmed by 5 bases and J by 1 base, leaving 17 bases between them. Germline CDR1 PRHDT, CDR2 FYEKMQ (reference sequence). The DNA for the CDR3 is TGTGCCAGCAGCCCAGCCTTACAGGGCGAGAACACTGAAGCTTTCTTT. Residues: CASSPALQGENTEAFF.

The chain uses TRBV6-4 and TRBJ2-1; 11 positions agree with TRBD1. V shed 6 bases and J 3 bases; nucleotides not matched to a gene: 19. The germline V gene encodes CDR1 MRHNA and CDR2 SNTAGT. The CDR3 is 20 amino acids. CDR3 in DNA: TGTGCCAGCAGATTGACCGGACAGGGGGCGGCCAAGAAAAACTACAATGAGCAGTTCTTC. Its translation is CASRLTGQGAAKKNYNEQFF.

V and J are TRBV11-3 and TRBJ2-5; 10 bases line up with TRBD2. The CDR3 is 17 residues long. The germline V gene encodes CDR1 SGHNT and CDR2 YENEEA. V gave up 1 base and J gave up 5 bases; unmatched junction bases: 10. CDR3 coding DNA: TGTGCCAGCAGCTTAGGAGGAACTAGCGGGATAGGGGAGACCCAGTACTTC. It codes for CASSLGGTSGIGETQYF.

This clone has just a few counts. The rearrangement links TRBV5-1 to TRBJ2-2, with D perhaps TRBD2 (5 bases). V lost 4 bases and J lost 4, with 8 bases in between. There are 13 residues in the CDR3. The germline CDR1 and CDR2 sequences are SGHRS and YFSETQ. The DNA of the CDR3 is TGCGCCAGCAGCATCGCGGGCACCGGGGAGCTGTTTTTT. Translated: CASSIAGTGELFF.

The rearrangement uses TRBV4-1 and TRBJ2-2; TRBD2 matches 9 bases. Losses at the gene ends were 1 base for V and 6 bases for J; bases not matched to a gene: 15. From germline, CDR1 is MGHRA and CDR2 YSYEKL. This CDR3 has 19 residues. Here the CDR3 reads CASSQVFLDAGGGPGELFF. The CDR3 DNA follows: TGCGCCAGCAGCCAAGTTTTCTTAGATGCGGGAGGGGGGCCCGGGGAGCTGTTTTTT.

The gene calls are TRBV11-3 and TRBJ1-6; TRBD1 might be the D (6 bases). V gave up 5 bases and J gave up 7 bases, with 12 bases separating them. CDR1 SGHNT and CDR2 YENEEA come from the germline V gene. This CDR3 is 14 amino acids long. The CDR3 DNA follows: TGTGCCAGCAGCCTCCGGGACACCAATTCACCCCTCCACTTT. As protein: CASSLRDTNSPLHF.